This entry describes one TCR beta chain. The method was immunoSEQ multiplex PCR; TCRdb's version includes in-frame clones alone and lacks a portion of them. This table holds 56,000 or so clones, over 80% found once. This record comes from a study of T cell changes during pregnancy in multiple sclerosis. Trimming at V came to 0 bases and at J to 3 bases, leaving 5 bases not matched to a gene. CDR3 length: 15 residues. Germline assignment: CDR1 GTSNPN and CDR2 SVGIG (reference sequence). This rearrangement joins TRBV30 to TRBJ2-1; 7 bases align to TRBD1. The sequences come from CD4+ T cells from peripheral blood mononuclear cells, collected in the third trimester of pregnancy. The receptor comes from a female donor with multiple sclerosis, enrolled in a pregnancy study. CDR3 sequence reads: CAWSVQSGGYNEQFF. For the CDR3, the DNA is TGTGCCTGGAGTGTACAGTCAGGGGGCTACAATGAGCAGTTCTTC.